This section outlines one T cell receptor (beta chain) sequence together with its context. This receptor's antigen is unknown. Base quality data are lacking; no much larger clone is found one base away. The sample comes from a study of cytomegalovirus exposure and HLA in healthy donors (dated by TCRdb to between 2016 and 2019). With respect to the entire study: According to a later analysis, the approximately 130 validation repertoires were produced on the same platform as the 700 or so repertoires of the first cohort. In addition to the first cohort of roughly 700 subjects, a separate validation cohort of 130 or so different subjects was used. To predict cytomegalovirus infection status, the study combined high-throughput TCR immunosequencing, statistical association of individual TCRs with disease status, and machine learning. The study aimed to test whether signatures of past pathogen exposure could be identified by cataloging public T cell receptors. The paper's findings and limits, for the study overall: In vitro tests confirmed that a few of the cytomegalovirus-associated TCR beta chains recognize cytomegalovirus antigens. Across donors, most TCR sequences were observed very rarely, whereas some public TCRs were present in many individuals. A later analysis had no HLA typing for the validation cohort, so co-occurrence there was scored across all 130 or so repertoires. The classifier was reported to diagnose cytomegalovirus status with high specificity and sensitivity in both the original and validation cohorts. The study listed 170 or so TCR beta chains as associated with cytomegalovirus. The authors suggested that the approach could potentially be extended to other disease states and immunological phenotypes. In a later analysis, TCRs clustered in the first cohort were found to also tend to co-occur in the roughly 130 validation repertoires, with 85% to 95% of cluster scores above 0.

The receptor library was made with the immunoSEQ multiplex PCR assay. On the authors' methods: A statistical classification framework was built for diagnosing cytomegalovirus status from the catalog of TCR beta chain sequences. The clones in this table, taken by TCRdb from immuneACCESS, are in-frame only. Not every clone is retained; where verified, under half of the shortfall comes from an unresolved V gene, and the cause of the rest is unknown. V, J and clone size are those of that table, while D and trimming were read from the DNA. This sample comprises 250,000 to 350,000 clones, roughly 87% of them detected only once. The ten largest clonotypes hold roughly 1.2% of the sample. The donors belonged to the validation cohort of around 120 subjects, which was separate from the roughly 700-subject first cohort. The clonotype comes from a woman in her twenties or thirties in good health and CMV-seropositive. The source material was PBMCs.

The CDR3 corresponds to CASSFMTGLNNEQFF. In nucleotide form, the sequence is TGCGCCAGCAGCTTCATGACAGGGTTAAACAATGAGCAGTTCTTC. The sequence is built from TRBV5-1 and TRBJ2-1; the central 7 bases match TRBD1. Including the terminal cysteine and phenylalanine, the CDR3 comprises 15 residues. The CDR3 DNA has 45 bases and is translated from base 1. The germline V and J ends show losses of 2 bases and 5 bases respectively, and no gene match explains 7 bases of the junction. CDR1 and CDR2, per the germline V gene, are SGHRS and YFSETQ.